The T cell receptor (beta chain) described here comes from a study of blood T cell repertoires in COVID-19. Study summary: Collection of acute and convalescent COVID-19 samples took place in the United States, Italy and Spain. T cells, B-cell-depleted T cells, or PBMCs provided the cDNA or gDNA that served as material.

Per the germline V gene, CDR1 is SGHTA and CDR2 is FQGNSA. This CDR3 is 15 amino acids long. V lost 1 base and J lost 10, with 14 bases in between. In the original analysis: Quantification of nucleated cells was approximated via reference gene primer amplification. Some clones are missing from TCRdb's copy, which holds only in-frame ones; the method was immunoSEQ multiplex PCR. The D gene and trimming were derived from the DNA, and the V and J assignments and clone size from that table. The profile shows 55,000 to 65,000 clones, 65% to 85% of them singletons. The sequenced material came from peripheral blood. The chain is built from TRBV7-2 and TRBJ1-6; a possible D gene is TRBD1 (5 bases). The receptor comes from a human donor in a cohort sampled during active COVID-19. CDR3 DNA sequence: TGTGCCAGCAGCTTAGTCGGACCGGGGGGATCACCCCTCCACTTT. It encodes CASSLVGPGGSPLHF.